These 8 T cell receptor beta chains were all obtained from the same sample, sequenced in a study of PD-1 blockade in mismatch repair-deficient tumors. Assay used: immunoSEQ multiplex PCR; TCRdb lists only in-frame clones, some missing. In the table there are some 120,000 clones, roughly 86% of which are singletons. This material consisted of peripheral blood, taken approximately 71 weeks after starting pembrolizumab. The origin of the receptors is an adult with mismatch repair-deficient cancer.

This chain connects TRBV27 to TRBJ2-1; D gene ambiguous. Trimming took off 5 bases at V and 10 bases at J, with 15 bases between the two ends. The CDR3 has 13 amino acids. Looked up from germline, CDR1 is MNHEY and CDR2 is SMNVEV (reference sequence). In DNA form, the CDR3 reads TGTGCCAGCAGTCCCCACCCGTTGAACGAGCAGTTCTTC. Protein product: CASSPHPLNEQFF.

The chain uses TRBV4-1 and TRBJ1-5; tentative D call: TRBD1 (6 bases). Looked up from germline, CDR1 is MGHRA and CDR2 is YSYEKL. Between the trimmed V and J ends, which lost 5 bases and 1 base, there was a span of 12 bases. The CDR3 runs 15 residues. The CDR3 reads CASSYQTGSNQPQHF. CDR3 DNA: TGCGCCAGCAGCTACCAAACAGGGAGCAATCAGCCCCAGCATTTT.

The chain uses TRBV4-2 and TRBJ1-5; no definite D call. The V gene lost 0 bases and the J gene lost 7 bases, with 7 bases spanning the gap. This CDR3 has 13 residues. In germline, CDR1 is LGHNA, CDR2 YNFKEQ. The CDR3 region has the DNA TGTGCCAGCAGCCAAGATGGGCCGCAGCCCCAGCATTTT. Translation: CASSQDGPQPQHF.

The chain has TRBV27 and TRBJ2-5, with D tentatively TRBD1 (6 bases). Germline CDR1 MNHEY, CDR2 SMNVEV (reference sequence). The V and J ends lost 5 bases and 7 bases respectively, with 17 bases between them. CDR3 length equals 14 residues. The CDR3 bases are TGTGCCAGCAGTATACTACAGGGAGTTGGGACCCAGTACTTC. Protein sequence: CASSILQGVGTQYF.

The rearrangement joins TRBV27 to TRBJ2-3; D possibly corresponds to TRBD2 (6 bases). Germline CDR1 is MNHEY and CDR2 is SMNVEV (reference sequence). The CDR3 covers 15 residues. With 2 bases removed from V and 4 bases from J, the gap between germline ends came to 13 bases. CDR3 protein: CASSLAGSNPDTQYF. The CDR3 DNA is TGTGCCAGCAGTTTAGCCGGGAGTAACCCAGATACGCAGTATTTT.

CDR3 nucleotides: TGTGCCAGCTTGTCCAGGTGGGCTAGCCGCGGCGGGGAGCTGTTTTTT. Its protein is CASLSRWASRGGELFF. V is TRBV27 and J is TRBJ2-2; D possibly corresponds to TRBD2 (5 bases). Germline CDR1 is MNHEY and CDR2 is SMNVEV (reference sequence). The CDR3 consists of 16 residues. Trimming cost V 8 bases and J 7 bases, with 23 bases left between them.

The chain is built from TRBV5-6 and TRBJ2-1; D is undetermined. With 2 bases removed from V and 10 bases from J, the gap between germline ends came to 13 bases. This CDR3 is built from 13 residues. Germline V lookup: CDR1 SGHDT, CDR2 YYEEEE. CDR3 sequence: CASSFFRLPEQFF. The CDR3 region has the DNA TGTGCCAGCAGCTTTTTTAGGCTGCCGGAGCAGTTCTTC.

The chain employs TRBV19 and TRBJ1-5; D call uncertain. The CDR3 loop spans 13 amino acids. With 4 bases removed from V and 3 bases from J, the gap between germline ends came to 7 bases. Germline CDR1 and CDR2: LNHDA and SQIVND (reference sequence). CDR3: CASSTGLNQPQHF. CDR3 nucleotide sequence: TGTGCCAGTAGTACCGGGCTCAATCAGCCCCAGCATTTT.